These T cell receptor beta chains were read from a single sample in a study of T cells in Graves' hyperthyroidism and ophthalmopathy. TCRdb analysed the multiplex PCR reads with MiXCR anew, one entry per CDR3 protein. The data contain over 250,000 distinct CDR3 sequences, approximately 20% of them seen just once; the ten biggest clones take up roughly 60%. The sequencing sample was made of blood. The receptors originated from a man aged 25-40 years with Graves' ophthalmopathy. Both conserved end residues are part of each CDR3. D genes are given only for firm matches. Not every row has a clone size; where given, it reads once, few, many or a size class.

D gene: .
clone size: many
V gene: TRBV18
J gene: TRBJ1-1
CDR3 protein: CASSPSGDMNTEAFF
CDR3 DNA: TGTGCCAGCTCACCATCGGGGGATATGAACACTGAAGCTTTCTTT

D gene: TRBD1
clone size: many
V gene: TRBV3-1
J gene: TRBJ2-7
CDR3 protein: CASSQDKTGGSYEQYF
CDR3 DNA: TGTGCCAGCAGCCAAGATAAAACAGGGGGCTCCTACGAGCAGTACTTC

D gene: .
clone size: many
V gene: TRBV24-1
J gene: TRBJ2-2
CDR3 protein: CATQRTANTGELFF
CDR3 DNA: TGTGCCACCCAGAGGACTGCAAACACCGGGGAGCTGTTTTTT

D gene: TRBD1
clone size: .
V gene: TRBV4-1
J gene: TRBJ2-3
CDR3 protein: CASSQVTGGTDTQYF
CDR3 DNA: TGCGCCAGCAGCCAAGTGACAGGGGGCACAGATACGCAGTATTTT

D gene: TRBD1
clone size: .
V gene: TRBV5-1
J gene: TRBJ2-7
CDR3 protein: CASSTDRGGYEQYF
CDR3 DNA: TGCGCCAGCAGCACGGACAGGGGTGGGTACGAGCAGTACTTC

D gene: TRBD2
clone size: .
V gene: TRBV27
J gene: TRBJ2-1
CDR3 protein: CASSLFGTSHEQFF
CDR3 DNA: TGTGCCAGCAGTTTATTTGGGACTAGCCATGAGCAGTTCTTC

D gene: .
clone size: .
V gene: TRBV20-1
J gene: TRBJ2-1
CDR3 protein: CSAPPDSGSYNEQFF
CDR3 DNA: TGCAGTGCTCCTCCGGACAGCGGGTCCTACAATGAGCAGTTCTTC

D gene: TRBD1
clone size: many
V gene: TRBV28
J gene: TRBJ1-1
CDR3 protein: CASSFSPGTGGEIEAFF
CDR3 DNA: TGTGCCAGCAGTTTCTCCCCTGGGACAGGGGGGGAAATTGAAGCTTTCTTT

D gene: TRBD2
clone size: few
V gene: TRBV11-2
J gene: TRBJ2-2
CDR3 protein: CANSHPGLAGGAGELFF
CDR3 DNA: TGTGCCAACAGCCACCCCGGACTAGCGGGAGGTGCCGGGGAGCTGTTTTTT

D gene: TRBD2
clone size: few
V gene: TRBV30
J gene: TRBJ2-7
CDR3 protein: CAWSGPSGSGEQYF
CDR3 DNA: TGTGCCTGGAGTGGTCCTAGCGGGAGCGGGGAGCAGTACTTC

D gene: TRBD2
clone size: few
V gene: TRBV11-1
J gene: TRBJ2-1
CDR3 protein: CASSPSGGRNSYNEQFF
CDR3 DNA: TGTGCCAGCAGCCCCTCGGGCGGGAGGAACTCCTACAATGAGCAGTTCTTC

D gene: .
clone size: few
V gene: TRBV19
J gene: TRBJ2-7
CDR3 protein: CASSAGQISYEQYF
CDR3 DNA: TGTGCCAGTAGTGCGGGACAGATCTCCTACGAGCAGTACTTC

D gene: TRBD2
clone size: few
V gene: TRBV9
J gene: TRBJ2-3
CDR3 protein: CASSDATSGRGADTQYF
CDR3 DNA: TGTGCCAGCAGCGATGCGACTAGCGGGAGGGGGGCAGATACGCAGTATTTT

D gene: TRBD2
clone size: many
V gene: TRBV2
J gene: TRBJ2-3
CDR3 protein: CASRISGSRTDTQYF
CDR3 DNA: TGTGCCAGCAGGATTAGCGGGAGTAGGACAGATACGCAGTATTTT

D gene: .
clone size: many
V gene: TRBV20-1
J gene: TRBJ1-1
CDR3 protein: CSAGRGEAFF
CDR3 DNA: TGCAGTGCTGGACGGGGTGAAGCTTTCTTT

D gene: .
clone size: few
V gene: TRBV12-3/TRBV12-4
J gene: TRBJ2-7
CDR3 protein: CASSFASQRSYEQYF
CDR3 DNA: TGTGCCAGCAGTTTCGCTAGCCAACGATCATACGAGCAGTACTTC

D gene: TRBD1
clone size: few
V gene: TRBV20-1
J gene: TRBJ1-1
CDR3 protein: CSGGQGLSGTEAFF
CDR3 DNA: TGCAGTGGGGGACAGGGCCTTTCTGGCACTGAAGCTTTCTTT

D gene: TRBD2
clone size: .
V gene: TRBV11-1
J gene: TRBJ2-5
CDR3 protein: CASSTSGTSGLEAQYF
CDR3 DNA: TGTGCCAGCAGCACCTCCGGGACTAGCGGGTTAGAGGCCCAGTACTTC

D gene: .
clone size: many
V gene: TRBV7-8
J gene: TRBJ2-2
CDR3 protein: CASSPLDSYTGELFF
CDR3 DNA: TGTGCCAGCAGCCCGTTAGACAGTTACACCGGGGAGCTGTTTTTT

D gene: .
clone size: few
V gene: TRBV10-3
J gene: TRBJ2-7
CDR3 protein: CAISAGSEQYF
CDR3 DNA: TGTGCCATCAGTGCTGGTTCCGAGCAGTACTTC

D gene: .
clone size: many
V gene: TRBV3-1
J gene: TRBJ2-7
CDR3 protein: CASSQLSSYEQYF
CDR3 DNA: TGTGCCAGCAGCCAACTATCCTCCTACGAGCAGTACTTC

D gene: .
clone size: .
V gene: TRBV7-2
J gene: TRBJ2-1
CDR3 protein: CASSLVSLGNNEQFF
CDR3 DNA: TGTGCCAGCAGCTTAGTCTCTCTAGGAAACAATGAGCAGTTCTTC

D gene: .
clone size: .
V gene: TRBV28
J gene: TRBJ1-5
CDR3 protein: CASRPGRDGRNQPQHF
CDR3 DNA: TGTGCCAGCAGACCAGGCAGGGATGGGCGCAATCAGCCCCAGCATTTT